This T cell receptor beta chain was identified during a study of blood T cells in healthy people across ages. The table lists this clonotype with many counts. With a J-beta primer mix and a sample-barcoded 5' primer, a second PCR ran 7 to 11 cycles. TCRdb called the 5' RACE reads again in MiXCR, with one record for every CDR3 protein. Among about 930,000 distinct CDR3 sequences listed, just under 30% were seen once. Samples had at least 6.5 million PBMCs isolated from them. This CDR3 contains 15 residues. V trimming: 1 base; J trimming: 6 bases; junction bases outside the gene matches: 6. Germline V CDR1 and CDR2: SQVTM, ANQGSEA. These data were also reused for a study on T cells of mothers and their children. That work contributes: There were over 9 million TCR beta CDR3 reads from each mother and about 3.1 million from each child.

The material sequenced was blood. This rearrangement joins TRBV29-1 to TRBJ2-6, with 7 positions matching TRBD1. This TCR was sampled from a woman aged 40 to 49 in good health. The CDR3 is CSVEGEGAEANVLTF. DNA of the CDR3: TGCAGCGTTGAAGGCGAGGGGGCAGAGGCCAACGTCCTGACTTTC.